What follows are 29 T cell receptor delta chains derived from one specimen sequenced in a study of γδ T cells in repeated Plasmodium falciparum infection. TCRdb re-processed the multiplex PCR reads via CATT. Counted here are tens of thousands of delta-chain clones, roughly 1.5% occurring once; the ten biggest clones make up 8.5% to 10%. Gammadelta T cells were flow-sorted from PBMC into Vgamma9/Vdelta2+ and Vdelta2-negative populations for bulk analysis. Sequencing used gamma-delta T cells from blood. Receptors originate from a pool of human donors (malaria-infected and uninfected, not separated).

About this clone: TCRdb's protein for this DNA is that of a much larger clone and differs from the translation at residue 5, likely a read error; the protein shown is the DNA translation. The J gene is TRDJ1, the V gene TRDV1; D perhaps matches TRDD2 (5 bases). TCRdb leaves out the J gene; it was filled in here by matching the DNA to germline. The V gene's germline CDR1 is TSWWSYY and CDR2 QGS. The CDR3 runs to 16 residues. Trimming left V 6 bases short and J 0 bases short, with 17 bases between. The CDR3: CALGGPFPPYTDKLIF. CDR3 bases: TGTGCTCTTGGAGGGCCTTTTCCTCCTTACACCGATAAACTCATCTTT.

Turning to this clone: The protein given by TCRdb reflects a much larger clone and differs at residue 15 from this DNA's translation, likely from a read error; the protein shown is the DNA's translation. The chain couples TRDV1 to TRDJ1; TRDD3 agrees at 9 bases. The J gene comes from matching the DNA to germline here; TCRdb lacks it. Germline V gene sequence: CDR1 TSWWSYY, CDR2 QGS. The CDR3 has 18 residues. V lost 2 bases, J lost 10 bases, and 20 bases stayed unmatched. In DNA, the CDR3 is TGTGCTCTTGGGGAAGTGGCGCCCCTCACTCTACTGGGGGAGAGACTCATCTTT. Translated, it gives CALGEVAPLTLLGERLIF.

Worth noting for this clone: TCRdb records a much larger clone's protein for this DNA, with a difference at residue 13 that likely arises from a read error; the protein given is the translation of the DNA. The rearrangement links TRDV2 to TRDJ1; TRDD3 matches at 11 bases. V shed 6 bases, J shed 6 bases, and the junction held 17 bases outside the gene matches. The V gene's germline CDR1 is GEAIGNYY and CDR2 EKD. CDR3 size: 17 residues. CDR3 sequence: CACFLLGDRGKTNKLIF. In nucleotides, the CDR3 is TGTGCCTGTTTTCTACTGGGGGATAGAGGAAAGACCAATAAACTCATCTTT.

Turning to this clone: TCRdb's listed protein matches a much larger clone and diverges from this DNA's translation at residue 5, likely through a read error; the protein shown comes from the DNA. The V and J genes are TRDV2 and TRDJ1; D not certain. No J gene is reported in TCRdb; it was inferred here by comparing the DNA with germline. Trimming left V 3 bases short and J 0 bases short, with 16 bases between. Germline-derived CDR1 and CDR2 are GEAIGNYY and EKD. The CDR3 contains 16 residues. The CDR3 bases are TGTGCCTGTGACTCCCCGCGCACAGTGTACACCGATAAACTCATCTTT. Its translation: CACDSPRTVYTDKLIF.

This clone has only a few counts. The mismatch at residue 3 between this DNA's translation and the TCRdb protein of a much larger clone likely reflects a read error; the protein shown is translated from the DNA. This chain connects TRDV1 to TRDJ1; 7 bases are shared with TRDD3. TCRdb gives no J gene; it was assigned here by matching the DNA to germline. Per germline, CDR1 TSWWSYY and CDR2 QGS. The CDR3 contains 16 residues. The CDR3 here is CAPGGTYGGPTDKLIF. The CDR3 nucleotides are TGTGCTCCTGGGGGTACCTACGGGGGGCCCACCGATAAACTCATCTTT.

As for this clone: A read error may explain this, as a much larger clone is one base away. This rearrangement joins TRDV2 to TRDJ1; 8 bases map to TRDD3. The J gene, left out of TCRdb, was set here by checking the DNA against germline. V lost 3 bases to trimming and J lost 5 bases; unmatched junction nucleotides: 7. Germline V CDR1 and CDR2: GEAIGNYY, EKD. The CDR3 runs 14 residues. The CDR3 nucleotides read TGTGCCTGTGACTCCCTGGGGGACAAGGATAAACTCATCTTT. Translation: CACDSLGDKDKLIF.

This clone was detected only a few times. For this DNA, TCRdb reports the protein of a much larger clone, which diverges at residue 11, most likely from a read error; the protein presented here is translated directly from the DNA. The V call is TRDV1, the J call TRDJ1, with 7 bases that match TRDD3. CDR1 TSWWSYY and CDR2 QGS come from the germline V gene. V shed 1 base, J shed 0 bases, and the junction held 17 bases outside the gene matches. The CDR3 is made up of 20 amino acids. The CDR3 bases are TGTGCTCTTGGGGAACGGAATCAGGGGGATGCTCTCCTTGACACCGATAAACTCATCTTT. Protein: CALGERNQGDALLDTDKLIF.

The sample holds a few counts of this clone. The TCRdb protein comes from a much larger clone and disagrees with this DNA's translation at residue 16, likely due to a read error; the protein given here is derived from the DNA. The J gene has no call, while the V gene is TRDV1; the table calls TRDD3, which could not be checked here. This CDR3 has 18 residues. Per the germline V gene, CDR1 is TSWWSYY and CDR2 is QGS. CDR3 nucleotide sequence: TGTGCTCTTGGGGAACAGGGACTTCCTACGCTTATCCCCTGGGGACCCATCTTT. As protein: CALGEQGLPTLIPWGPIF.

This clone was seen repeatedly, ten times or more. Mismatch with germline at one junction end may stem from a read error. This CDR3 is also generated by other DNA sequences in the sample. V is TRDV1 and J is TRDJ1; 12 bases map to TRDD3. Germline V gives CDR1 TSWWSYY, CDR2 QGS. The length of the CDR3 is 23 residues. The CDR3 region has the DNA TGCGCTCTTGGGGAACTGCGGCATTCCTTTCCTTACTGGGGGATACTTCACACCGATAAACTCATCTTT. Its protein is CALGELRHSFPYWGILHTDKLIF.

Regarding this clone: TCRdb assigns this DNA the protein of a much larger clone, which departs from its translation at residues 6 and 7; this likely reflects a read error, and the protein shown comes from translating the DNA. The CDR3 DNA follows: TGTGCTCTTGGGGAACCCATGGCCTACCCGGGGAGAAAGGCCGATAAACTCATCTTT. Protein product: CALGEPMAYPGRKADKLIF. V gene TRDV1 combines with J gene TRDJ1; D may match TRDD2 or TRDD3 (5 bases each). Deletions cut 1 base from V and 3 bases from J, with 24 bases between. Germline V gene data show CDR1 as TSWWSYY and CDR2 as QGS. The CDR3 contains 19 residues.

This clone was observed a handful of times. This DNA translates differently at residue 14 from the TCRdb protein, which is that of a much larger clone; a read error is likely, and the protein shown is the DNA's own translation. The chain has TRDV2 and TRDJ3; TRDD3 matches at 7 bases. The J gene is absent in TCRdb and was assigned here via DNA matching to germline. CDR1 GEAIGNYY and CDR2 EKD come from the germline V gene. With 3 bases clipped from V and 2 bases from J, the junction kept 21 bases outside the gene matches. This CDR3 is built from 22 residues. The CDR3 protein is CACDDVQSEDTNSPWDTRQMFF. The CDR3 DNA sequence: TGTGCCTGTGACGACGTCCAATCCGAGGATACGAACTCACCCTGGGACACCCGACAGATGTTTTTC.

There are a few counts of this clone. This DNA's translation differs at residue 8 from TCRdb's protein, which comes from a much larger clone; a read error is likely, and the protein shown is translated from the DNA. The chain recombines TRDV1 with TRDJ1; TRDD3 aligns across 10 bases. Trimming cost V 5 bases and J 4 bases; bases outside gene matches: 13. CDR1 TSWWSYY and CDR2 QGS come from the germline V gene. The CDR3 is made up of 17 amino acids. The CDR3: CALGTSYGGIRVDKLIF. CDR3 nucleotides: TGTGCTCTTGGGACTTCCTACGGGGGGATACGGGTCGATAAACTCATCTTT.

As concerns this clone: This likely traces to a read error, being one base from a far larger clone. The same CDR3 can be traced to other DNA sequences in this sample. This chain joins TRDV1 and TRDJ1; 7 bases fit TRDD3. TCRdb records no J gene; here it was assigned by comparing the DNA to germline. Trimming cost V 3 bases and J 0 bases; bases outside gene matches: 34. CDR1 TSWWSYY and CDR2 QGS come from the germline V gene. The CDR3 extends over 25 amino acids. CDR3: CALGDSYREHHSGGRDIPYTDKLIF. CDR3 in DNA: TGTGCTCTTGGGGATTCTTACAGGGAGCACCATTCTGGGGGCCGTGACATCCCGTACACCGATAAACTCATCTTT.

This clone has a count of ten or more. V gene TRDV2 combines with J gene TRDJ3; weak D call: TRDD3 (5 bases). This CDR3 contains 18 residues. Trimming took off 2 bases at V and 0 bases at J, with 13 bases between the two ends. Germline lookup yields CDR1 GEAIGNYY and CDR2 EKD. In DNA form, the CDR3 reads TGTGCCTGTGACAAGGTCTCGGGGGGCTCCTGGGACACCCGACAGATGTTTTTC. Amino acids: CACDKVSGGSWDTRQMFF.

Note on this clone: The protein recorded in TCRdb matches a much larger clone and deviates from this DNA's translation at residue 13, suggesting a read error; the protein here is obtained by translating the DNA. This CDR3 reads CALGEKAPTLGDMADKLIF. The CDR3 coding sequence is TGTGCTCTTGGGGAAAAGGCTCCTACGCTGGGGGATATGGCCGATAAACTCATCTTT. This sequence joins TRDV1 and TRDJ1; 10 bases are shared with TRDD3. Since TCRdb gives no J gene, matching the DNA to germline was used here to assign it. V was pared by 2 bases and J by 3 bases, with 15 bases of the junction left unmatched. Germline CDR1 and CDR2: TSWWSYY and QGS. The CDR3 is 19 residues long.

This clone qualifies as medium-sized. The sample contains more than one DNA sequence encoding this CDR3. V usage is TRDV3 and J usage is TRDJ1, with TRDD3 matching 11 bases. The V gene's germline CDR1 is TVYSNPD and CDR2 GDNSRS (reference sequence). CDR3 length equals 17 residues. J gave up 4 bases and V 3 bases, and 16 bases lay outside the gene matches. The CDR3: CAFARLRYWGIFDKLIF. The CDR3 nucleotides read TGTGCCTTCGCGCGCTTAAGGTACTGGGGGATATTCGATAAACTCATCTTT.

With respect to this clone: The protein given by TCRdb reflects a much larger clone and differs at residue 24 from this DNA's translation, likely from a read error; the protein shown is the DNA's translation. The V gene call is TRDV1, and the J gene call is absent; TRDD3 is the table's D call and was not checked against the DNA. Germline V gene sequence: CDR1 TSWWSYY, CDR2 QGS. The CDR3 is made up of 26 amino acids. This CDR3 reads CALGEGTTLLSSRTGGYGWGPDKPIF. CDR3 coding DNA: TGTGCTCTTGGGGAAGGGACAACCCTCCTTTCCTCTCGTACTGGGGGATACGGCTGGGGACCCGATAAACCCATCTTT.

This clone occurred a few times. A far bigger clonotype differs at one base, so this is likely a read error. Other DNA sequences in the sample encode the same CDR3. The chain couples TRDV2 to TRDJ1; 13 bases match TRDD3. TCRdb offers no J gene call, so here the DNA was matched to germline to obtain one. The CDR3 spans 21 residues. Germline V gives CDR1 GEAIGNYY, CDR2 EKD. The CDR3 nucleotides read TGTGCCTGTGACACCCTCGTACTGGGGGATACGAATTCGGACCACACTGATAAACTCATCTTT. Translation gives CACDTLVLGDTNSDHTDKLIF.

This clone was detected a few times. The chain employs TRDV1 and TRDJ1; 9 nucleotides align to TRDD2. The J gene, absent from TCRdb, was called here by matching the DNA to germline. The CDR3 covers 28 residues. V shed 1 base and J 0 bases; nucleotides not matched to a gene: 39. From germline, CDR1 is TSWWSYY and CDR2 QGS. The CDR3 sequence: CALGEPLVPSYVPRNLRLGPPYTDKLIF. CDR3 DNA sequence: TGTGCTCTTGGGGAACCCCTGGTACCTTCCTACGTTCCCCGAAACCTCCGCCTGGGCCCTCCATACACCGATAAACTCATCTTT.

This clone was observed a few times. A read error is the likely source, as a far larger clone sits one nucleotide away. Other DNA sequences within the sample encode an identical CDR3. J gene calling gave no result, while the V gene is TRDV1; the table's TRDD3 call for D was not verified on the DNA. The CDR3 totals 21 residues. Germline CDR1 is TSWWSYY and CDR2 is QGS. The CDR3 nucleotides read TGTGCTCTTGGGGCCTGGAATTTCTACGACCCTCCTGACTGGGGGACCGATAAACTCATCTTC. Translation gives CALGAWNFYDPPDWGTDKLIF.

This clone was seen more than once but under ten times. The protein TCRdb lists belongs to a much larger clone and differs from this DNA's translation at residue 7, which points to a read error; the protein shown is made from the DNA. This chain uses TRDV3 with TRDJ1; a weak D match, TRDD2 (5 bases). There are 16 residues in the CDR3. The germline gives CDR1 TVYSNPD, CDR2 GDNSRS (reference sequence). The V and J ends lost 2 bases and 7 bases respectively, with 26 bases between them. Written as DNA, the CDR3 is TGTGCCTTTTTTGCGGGAGCCTACCCGGGCCTCGGTAAACTCATCTTT. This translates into CAFFAGAYPGLGKLIF.

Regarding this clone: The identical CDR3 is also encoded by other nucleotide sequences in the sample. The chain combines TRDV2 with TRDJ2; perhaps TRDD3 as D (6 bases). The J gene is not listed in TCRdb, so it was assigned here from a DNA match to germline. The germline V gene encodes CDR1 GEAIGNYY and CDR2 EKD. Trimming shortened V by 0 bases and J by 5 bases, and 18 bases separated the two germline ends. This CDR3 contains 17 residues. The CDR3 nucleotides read TGTGCCTGTGACACCGTACTGGGAACTAACCTTACAGCACAACTCTTCTTT. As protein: CACDTVLGTNLTAQLFF.

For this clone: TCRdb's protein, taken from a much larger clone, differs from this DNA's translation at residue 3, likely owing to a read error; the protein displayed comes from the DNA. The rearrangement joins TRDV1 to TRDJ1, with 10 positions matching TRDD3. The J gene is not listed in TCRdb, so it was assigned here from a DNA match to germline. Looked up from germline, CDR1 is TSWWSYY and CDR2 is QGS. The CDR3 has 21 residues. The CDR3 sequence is CAPGDTRGYWGITRDDDKLIF. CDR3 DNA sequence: TGTGCTCCTGGGGATACTAGGGGGTACTGGGGGATCACGCGGGATGACGATAAACTCATCTTT.

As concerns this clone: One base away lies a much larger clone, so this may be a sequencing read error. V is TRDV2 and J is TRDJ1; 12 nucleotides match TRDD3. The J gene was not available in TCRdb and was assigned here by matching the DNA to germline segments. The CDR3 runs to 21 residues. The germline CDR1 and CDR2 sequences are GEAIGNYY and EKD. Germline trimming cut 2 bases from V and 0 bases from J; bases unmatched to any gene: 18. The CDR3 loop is CACDILSSGLGDTQYTDKLIF. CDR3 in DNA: TGTGCCTGTGACATCCTATCCTCGGGACTGGGGGATACCCAGTACACCGATAAACTCATCTTT.

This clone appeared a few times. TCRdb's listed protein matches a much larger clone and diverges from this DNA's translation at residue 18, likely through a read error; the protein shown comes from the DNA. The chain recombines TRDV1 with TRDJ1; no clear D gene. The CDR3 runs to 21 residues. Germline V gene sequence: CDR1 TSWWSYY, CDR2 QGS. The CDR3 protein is CALGEGLSPSSIPLYTDRLIF. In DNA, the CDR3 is TGTGCTCTTGGGGAAGGCCTCTCCCCATCGAGTATCCCGCTGTACACCGATAGACTCATCTTT.

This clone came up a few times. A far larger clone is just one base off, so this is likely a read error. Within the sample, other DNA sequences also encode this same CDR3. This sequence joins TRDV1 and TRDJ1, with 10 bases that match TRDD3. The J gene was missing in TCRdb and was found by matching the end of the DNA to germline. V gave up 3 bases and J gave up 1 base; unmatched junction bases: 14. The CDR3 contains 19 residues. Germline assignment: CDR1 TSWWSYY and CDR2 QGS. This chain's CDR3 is CALGERPPIWGICTDKLIF. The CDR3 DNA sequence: TGTGCTCTTGGGGAGAGGCCCCCTATCTGGGGGATATGCACCGATAAACTCATCTTT.

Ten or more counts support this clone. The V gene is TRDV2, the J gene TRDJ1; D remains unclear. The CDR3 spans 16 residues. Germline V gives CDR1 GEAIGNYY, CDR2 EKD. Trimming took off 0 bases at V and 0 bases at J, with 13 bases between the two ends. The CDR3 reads CACDTAERRYTDKLIF. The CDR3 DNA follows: TGTGCCTGTGACACCGCCGAACGGCGGTACACCGATAAACTCATCTTT.

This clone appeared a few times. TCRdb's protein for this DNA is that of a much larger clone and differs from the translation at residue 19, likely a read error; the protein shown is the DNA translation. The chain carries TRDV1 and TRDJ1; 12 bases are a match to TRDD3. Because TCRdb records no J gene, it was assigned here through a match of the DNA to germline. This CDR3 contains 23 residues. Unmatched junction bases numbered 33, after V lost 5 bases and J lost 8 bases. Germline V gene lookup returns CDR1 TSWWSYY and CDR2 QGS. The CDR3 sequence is CALGSDLPGIHWGIPGPPQKLIF. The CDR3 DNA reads TGTGCTCTTGGGTCAGACCTCCCGGGGATCCACTGGGGGATACCGGGGCCCCCCCAGAAACTCATCTTT.

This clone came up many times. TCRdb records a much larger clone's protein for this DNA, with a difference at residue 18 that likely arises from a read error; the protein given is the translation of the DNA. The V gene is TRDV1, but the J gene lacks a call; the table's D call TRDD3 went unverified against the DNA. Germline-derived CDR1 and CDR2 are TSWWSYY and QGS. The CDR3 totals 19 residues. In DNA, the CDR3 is TGTGCTCTTGGGGATCCGTGGTCGGGTACTGGGGGATACGGCGTAAAACTCACCTTT. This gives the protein CALGDPWSGTGGYGVKLTF.